The 2 T cell receptor beta chains given below trace back to one sample, sequenced in a study of T cell responses to AZD1222 COVID-19 vaccine. TCRdb keeps only in-frame clones here, not all; method: immunoSEQ multiplex PCR. The sample gives some 120,000 clones, approximately 92% of which show up once; 1.1% is in the top ten. Specimen: peripheral blood, collected on day 0 of AZD1222 vaccination. The receptor source for this set is an adult in good health.

The V call is TRBV20-1, the J call TRBJ2-1; 12 bases match TRBD2. This CDR3 has 17 residues. Germline loops: CDR1 DFQATT, CDR2 SNEGSKA (reference sequence). Trimming cost V 6 bases and J 3 bases; bases outside gene matches: 12. The CDR3 spells CSASTLAGGPGYNEQFF. The CDR3 DNA is TGCAGTGCCAGTACTCTAGCGGGAGGGCCGGGCTACAATGAGCAGTTCTTC.

V and J are TRBV6-4 and TRBJ2-3; 7 nucleotides match TRBD1. The CDR3 loop spans 15 amino acids. V lost 0 bases and J lost 4; bases outside the gene matches: 4. Per germline, CDR1 MRHNA and CDR2 SNTAGT. CDR3 residues: CASSDSKGGPDTQYF. The CDR3 nucleotides read TGTGCCAGCAGTGACTCGAAAGGGGGCCCAGATACGCAGTATTTT.